Below are 23 T cell receptor beta chains sequenced from a single sample in a study of T cell repertoires in cytomegalovirus infection. MiXCR, applied by TCRdb to the reads, yields one record per CDR3 protein. The data hold some 310,000 distinct CDR3 sequences, with around 25% observed a single time. These receptors have no known antigen. The sample consisted of cultured PBMCs, taken from culture after CMV antigen stimulation. The receptors shown here come from a human donor in good health (CMV status not recorded). Some clones in this sample may be carry-over from other donors' samples.

As for this clonotype: Given a much more abundant clone one base away, this may be a read error. The chain carries TRBV12-3 or TRBV12-4 and TRBJ1-1; D uncertain. The CDR3 runs 15 residues. The CDR3 nucleotides are TGTGTCAGCAGTTTAGATGCAGGCTCGAACACTGAAGCTTTCTTT. Its protein is CVSSLDAGSNTEAFF.

This clonotype was seen only a few times. V and J are TRBV27 and TRBJ1-1; maybe TRBD1 (5 bases). This CDR3 is 13 amino acids long. CDR1 and CDR2 from the germline V gene are MNHEY and SMNVEV (reference sequence). The germline V and J ends were trimmed by 2 bases and 5 bases, with 9 bases remaining between them. As DNA, the CDR3 is TGTGCCAGCAGTTTAAAGGGACGTACTGAAGCTTTCTTT. Translating gives CASSLKGRTEAFF.

In this sample, this clonotype turned up many times. The chain joins TRBV7-9 to TRBJ1-5, with D maybe TRBD1 (5 bases). The CDR3 is made up of 14 amino acids. Between the trimmed V and J ends, which lost 4 bases and 7 bases, there was a span of 14 bases. CDR1 is SEHNR and CDR2 is FQNEAQ in the germline V gene (reference sequence). The CDR3, as DNA: TGTGCCAGCAGCTCAGACGGGGCAGGACAGCCCCAGCATTTT. The encoded protein is CASSSDGAGQPQHF.

Only a few counts were recorded for this clonotype. CDR3 sequence: CASSFSAGSGELFF. The CDR3 bases are TGTGCCAGCAGCTTTTCAGCGGGGAGCGGGGAGCTGTTTTTT. The V gene is TRBV7-9, the J gene TRBJ2-2, with 7 bases identical to TRBD2. Germline lookup yields CDR1 SEHNR and CDR2 FQNEAQ (reference sequence). The V segment lost 3 bases and the J segment 7 bases; nucleotides outside the gene matches: 5. The CDR3 has 14 residues.

The chain combines TRBV7-7 with TRBJ2-5; D is possibly TRBD1 (6 bases). The germline gives CDR1 SSHAT, CDR2 FNYEAQ (reference sequence). The V end lost 1 base, the J end lost 5 bases, and 11 bases lay between the germline ends. The CDR3 length is 14 residues. Written as DNA, the CDR3 is TGTGCCAGCAGCTTAGGGACAGTTGGGGAGACCCAGTACTTC. This sequence encodes CASSLGTVGETQYF.

The rearrangement joins TRBV12-3 or TRBV12-4 to TRBJ2-5; 8 nucleotides match TRBD1. J was trimmed by 1 base and V by 6 bases; bases with no gene match: 10. The CDR3 has 16 amino acids. In DNA form, the CDR3 reads TGTGCCAGCAGCTACGGGACAGGAGGACCCCAAGAGACCCAGTACTTC. Residues: CASSYGTGGPQETQYF.

The V call is TRBV11-2, the J call TRBJ2-1, with TRBD2 as a possible D gene (6 bases). CDR1 SGHAT and CDR2 FQNNGV come from the germline V gene. The CDR3 has 15 amino acids. Trimming shortened V by 2 bases and J by 8 bases, and 16 bases separated the two germline ends. This CDR3 reads CASSLLASRTHEQFF. DNA of the CDR3: TGTGCCAGCAGCTTACTAGCGTCCCGAACCCATGAGCAGTTCTTC.

The rearrangement joins TRBV5-1 to TRBJ2-7; D tentatively fits TRBD1 or TRBD2 (6 bases each). There are 20 residues in the CDR3. Trimming took off 1 base at V and 3 bases at J, with 29 bases between the two ends. Per germline, CDR1 SGHRS and CDR2 YFSETQ. The CDR3 DNA reads as TGCGCCAGCAGCTTGTATCAGCGGCCGGGGGCGCACCCCTCTTTCTACGAGCAGTACTTC. Translation gives CASSLYQRPGAHPSFYEQYF.

In this sample, this clonotype turned up a few times. V usage is TRBV7-3 and J usage is TRBJ2-2; D is perhaps TRBD1 (6 bases). V lost 2 bases, J lost 0 bases, and 7 bases lay in between. This CDR3 has 15 amino acids. Germline assignment: CDR1 SGHTA and CDR2 FQGTGA. The CDR3 DNA is TGTGCCAGCAGCTTAGGACAGACGAACACCGGGGAGCTGTTTTTT. Amino acids: CASSLGQTNTGELFF.

The V call is TRBV28, the J call TRBJ2-7; D is undetermined. Trimming removed 3 bases at V and 6 bases at J, with 9 bases between. This CDR3 comprises 12 residues. The germline V gene has CDR1 MDHEN and CDR2 SYDVKM. CDR3 nucleotide sequence: TGTGCCAGCAGTTTTTCAGGCGGCGAGCAGTACTTC. Encoded protein: CASSFSGGEQYF. The full variable domain, its missing parts supplied by reference TRBV28 and TRBJ2-7, is DVKVTQSSRYLVKRTGEKVFLECVQDMDHENMFWYRQDPGLGLRLIYFSYDVKMKEKGDIPEGYSVSREKKERFSLILESASTNQTSMYLCASSFSGGEQYFGPGTRLTVT.

The CDR3 loop is CAISVNSNFGVLRASEAFF. The CDR3 region has the DNA TGTGCCATCAGTGTAAACAGTAATTTCGGAGTCCTCAGGGCTTCTGAAGCTTTCTTT. The gene calls are TRBV10-3 and TRBJ1-1; tentative D call: TRBD1 (5 bases). This CDR3 is 19 amino acids long. Germline V gene data show CDR1 as ENHRY and CDR2 as SYGVKD. The V end lost 4 bases, the J end lost 6 bases, and 30 bases lay between the germline ends.

The rearrangement links TRBV12-5 to TRBJ2-5; 14 bases fit TRBD2. This CDR3 comprises 14 residues. The V segment lost 6 bases and the J segment 5 bases; nucleotides outside the gene matches: 2. The germline V gene has CDR1 LGHNT and CDR2 FRNRAP. CDR3 nucleotide sequence: TGTGCTAGTGGCCGACTAGCGGGAGGGGAGACCCAGTACTTC. As protein: CASGRLAGGETQYF.

V and J are TRBV20-1 and TRBJ2-5, with 11 bases identical to TRBD2. The J segment lost 4 bases and the V segment lost 6 bases, leaving 13 bases of the junction unmatched. The CDR3 sequence is 16 residues long. Germline CDR1 DFQATT, CDR2 SNEGSKA (reference sequence). The CDR3 spells CSASGTSGKVGETQYF. The CDR3 DNA reads TGCAGTGCCAGCGGGACTAGCGGAAAAGTGGGAGAGACCCAGTACTTC.

The V gene is TRBV28, the J gene TRBJ1-5; 9 nucleotides match TRBD1. The CDR3 has 20 amino acids. Germline-derived CDR1 and CDR2 are MDHEN and SYDVKM. J lost 9 bases, V lost 2 bases, and 23 bases had no gene match. As DNA, the CDR3 is TGTGCCAGCAGTTTACGCTCGATCCGTCCGGGACAGGGACTATTGGGGCCCCAGCATTTT. It specifies CASSLRSIRPGQGLLGPQHF.

This clonotype showed up just a few times. The rearrangement uses TRBV7-2 and TRBJ2-2; D perhaps matches TRBD2 (6 bases). Germline V gene sequence: CDR1 SGHTA, CDR2 FQGNSA. The V end was cut by 5 bases, the J end by 4 bases, with 14 bases between. The CDR3 extends over 15 amino acids. The CDR3 nucleotides read TGTGCCAGCAGCCTGAACGGAGGGTCCACCGGGGAGCTGTTTTTT. It specifies CASSLNGGSTGELFF.

This clonotype was detected a few times. The chain couples TRBV12-3 or TRBV12-4 to TRBJ2-5; D is unresolved. CDR3 size: 13 residues. The ends were cut back, 6 bases at V and 1 base at J, with 9 bases in the middle. The CDR3 DNA follows: TGTGCCAGCAGCCGACGGTCCCAAGAGACCCAGTACTTC. Encoded protein: CASSRRSQETQYF.

The chain links TRBV4-3 to TRBJ2-1; 10 bases map to TRBD2. Germline trimming cut 4 bases from V and 3 bases from J; bases unmatched to any gene: 9. Germline lookup yields CDR1 LGHNA and CDR2 YSLEER. This CDR3 is 17 amino acids long. CDR3: CASSPQVAGGFYNEQFF. CDR3 nucleotides: TGCGCCAGCAGCCCCCAAGTAGCGGGAGGATTCTACAATGAGCAGTTCTTC.

Within the sample, this clonotype is large (0.1 to 1%). The J gene is TRBJ2-1, the V gene TRBV13; TRBD2 matches at 8 bases. The trim removed 5 bases at V and 8 bases at J, leaving 11 bases unmatched. The CDR3 runs to 15 residues. Germline values: CDR1 PRHDT, CDR2 FYEKMQ (reference sequence). For the CDR3, the DNA is TGTGCCAGCAGCCCCGGTGCTAGCGGGCCCTATGAGCAGTTCTTC. Amino acids: CASSPGASGPYEQFF. Full variable domain (outside the CDR3, taken from reference TRBV13 and TRBJ2-1): AAGVIQSPRHLIKEKRETATLKCYPIPRHDTVYWYQQGPGQDPQFLISFYEKMQSDKGSIPDRFSAQQFSDYHSELNMSSLELGDSALYFCASSPGASGPYEQFFGPGTRLTVL.

The rearrangement uses TRBV6-1 and TRBJ2-6; D uncertain. Between the trimmed V and J ends, which lost 6 bases and 0 bases, there was a span of 9 bases. This CDR3 comprises 15 residues. Germline CDR1 and CDR2: MNHNS and SASEGT. CDR3 sequence: CASSSLGSGANVLTF. The DNA for the CDR3 is TGTGCCAGCAGCTCCTTGGGCTCTGGGGCCAACGTCCTGACTTTC.

This chain links TRBV15 with TRBJ2-3; D is possibly TRBD1 (5 bases). Germline V gene data show CDR1 as LNHNV and CDR2 as YYDKDF (reference sequence). Trimming removed 5 bases at V and 2 bases at J, with 17 bases between. There are 16 residues in the CDR3. The CDR3 DNA reads as TGTGCCACCAGCGTTTCAGGGCCCTCATACACAGATACGCAGTATTTT. Translating gives CATSVSGPSYTDTQYF.

This clonotype was recorded only once. The chain is built from TRBV24-1 and TRBJ2-1, with D maybe TRBD2 (5 bases). Trimming removed 2 bases from V and 2 bases from J, with 9 bases in between. This CDR3 is 15 amino acids long. The germline gives CDR1 KGHDR, CDR2 SFDVKD. As DNA, the CDR3 is TGTGCCACCAGTGATTGGGAGACTCCCTACAATGAGCAGTTCTTC. It yields the protein CATSDWETPYNEQFF.

There are a few counts of this clonotype. This chain uses TRBV7-9 with TRBJ1-5, with unresolved D. V lost 2 bases, J lost 7 bases, and 6 bases lay in between. Germline CDR1 reads SEHNR; CDR2 reads FQNEAQ (reference sequence). The CDR3 sequence is 12 residues long. The CDR3 region is CASSLREQPQHF. The CDR3 DNA is TGTGCCAGCAGCTTAAGGGAACAGCCCCAGCATTTT. Full variable domain (missing parts from reference TRBV7-9 and TRBJ1-5): DTGVSQNPRHKITKRGQNVTFRCDPISEHNRLYWYRQTLGQGPEFLTYFQNEAQLEKSRLLSDRFSAERPKGSFSTLEIQRTEQGDSAMYLCASSLREQPQHFGDGTRLSIL.

This chain uses TRBV6-2 or TRBV6-3 with TRBJ1-1; perhaps TRBD1 as D (5 bases). CDR1 is MNHEY and CDR2 is SVGEGT in the germline V gene. This CDR3 has 15 residues. Between the trimmed V and J ends, which lost 2 bases and 6 bases, there was a span of 16 bases. The CDR3 sequence is CASSYDVGGRAEAFF. The CDR3 coding sequence is TGTGCCAGCAGTTACGATGTCGGGGGTCGGGCTGAAGCTTTCTTT.